The next 13 T cell receptor beta chains were all read from a single sample in a study of blood T cell repertoires in COVID-19. The table came from immunoSEQ multiplex PCR; TCRdb's copy has only in-frame clones and leaves some out. The profile covers about 150,000 clones, with about nine tenths appearing a single time and more than 2% taken by the ten largest. Source material: peripheral blood. The source of these receptors is a woman between 65 and 79 years old with acute or convalescent COVID-19.

The genes are TRBV7-6 and TRBJ1-3; perhaps TRBD1 as D (5 bases). Trimming left V 5 bases short and J 3 bases short, with 11 bases between. The CDR3 has 14 residues. Germline values: CDR1 SGHVS, CDR2 FNYEAQ. This CDR3 is CASSGAGFGNTIYF. The CDR3 DNA follows: TGTGCCAGCAGCGGAGCAGGGTTTGGAAACACCATATATTTT.

The chain couples TRBV5-4 to TRBJ2-1; D possibly corresponds to TRBD2 (7 bases). V was shortened by 0 bases and J by 6 bases, with 13 bases between the two germline ends. Germline assignment: CDR1 SGHNT and CDR2 YYREEE (reference sequence). The CDR3 length is 15 residues. Here the CDR3 DNA reads TGTGCCAGCAGCTTGGATCGGGGGGCCGCCAATGAGCAGTTCTTC. Protein: CASSLDRGAANEQFF.

The sample holds one count of this clone. This chain links TRBV6-2 or TRBV6-3 with TRBJ2-7; TRBD2 is a possible D gene (5 bases). CDR1 MNHEY and CDR2 SVGEGT come from the germline V gene. Trimming removed 1 base at V and 3 bases at J, with 10 bases between. The CDR3 extends over 14 amino acids. In DNA, the CDR3 is TGTGCCAGCAGTTACTGGGGAGAGGACTACGAGCAGTACTTC. Protein sequence: CASSYWGEDYEQYF.

The J gene is TRBJ2-1, the V gene TRBV19; weak D call: TRBD1 (5 bases). Germline-derived CDR1 and CDR2 are LNHDA and SQIVND (reference sequence). CDR3 size: 17 residues. Trimming pared 7 bases from V and 0 bases from J, leaving 19 bases between. The CDR3 region has the DNA TGTGCCAGTATTGGGGTTGGGGCAGTGAGCTCCTACAATGAGCAGTTCTTC. This codes for CASIGVGAVSSYNEQFF.

The V call is TRBV7-6, the J call TRBJ2-7; D gene unclear. Trimming took 1 base from V and 0 from J, leaving 7 bases between them. CDR3 length: 14 residues. Germline CDR1 SGHVS, CDR2 FNYEAQ. The CDR3 spells CASSLDPLSYEQYV. CDR3 DNA sequence: TGTGCCAGCAGCTTAGATCCACTCTCCTACGAGCAGTACGTC.

V usage is TRBV19 and J usage is TRBJ2-2, with TRBD1 identical over 9 bases. V was pared by 5 bases and J by 6 bases, with 7 bases of the junction left unmatched. The CDR3 length is 15 residues. The V gene's germline CDR1 is LNHDA and CDR2 SQIVND (reference sequence). The CDR3 reads CASSVDRGPSGELFF. The CDR3 DNA reads as TGTGCCAGTAGTGTGGACAGGGGTCCGTCCGGGGAGCTGTTTTTT.

The V call is TRBV12-3 or TRBV12-4, the J call TRBJ2-7; D remains ambiguous. CDR3 length: 13 amino acids. The V end was cut by 6 bases, the J end by 2 bases, with 11 bases between. CDR3 in DNA: TGTGCCAGCAGCCAACACGAGGCCTACGAGCAGTACTTC. It specifies CASSQHEAYEQYF.

The CDR3 sequence is CASSFGQTDTQYF. For the CDR3, the DNA is TGTGCCAGCAGTTTTGGACAGACAGATACGCAGTATTTT. The chain links TRBV12-3 or TRBV12-4 to TRBJ2-3; D perhaps matches TRBD1 (6 bases). Trimming took 3 bases from V and 3 from J, leaving 7 bases between them. This CDR3 has 13 residues.

J is TRBJ2-7 and V is TRBV28; TRBD1 might be the D (5 bases). The V end lost 7 bases, the J end lost 5 bases, and 12 bases lay between the germline ends. Germline assignment: CDR1 MDHEN and CDR2 SYDVKM. The length of the CDR3 is 12 residues. CDR3 residues: CASNGASNEQYV. The CDR3 DNA reads TGTGCCAGCAATGGGGCTTCGAACGAGCAGTACGTC.

J is TRBJ2-2 and V is TRBV7-8; tentative D call: TRBD2 (6 bases). Germline V gene sequence: CDR1 SGHVS, CDR2 FQNEAQ. Trimming removed 5 bases at V and 2 bases at J, with 18 bases between. There are 17 residues in the CDR3. This CDR3 is CASSPSLLATNTGELFF. The CDR3 DNA follows: TGTGCCAGCAGCCCGAGCCTACTAGCTACCAACACCGGGGAGCTGTTTTTT.

The rearrangement joins TRBV5-1 to TRBJ2-1; 14 nucleotides line up with TRBD2. The germline V gene has CDR1 SGHRS and CDR2 YFSETQ. The CDR3 has 16 amino acids. V lost 4 bases, J lost 9 bases, and 9 bases stayed unmatched. CDR3 DNA: TGCGCCAGCAGCCGGACTAGCGGGGGGACCCTAAGTGAGCAGTTCTTC. Protein: CASSRTSGGTLSEQFF. Full variable domain (missing parts from reference TRBV5-1 and TRBJ2-1): KAGVTQTPRYLIKTRGQQVTLSCSPISGHRSVSWYQQTPGQGLQFLFEYFSETQRNKGNFPGRFSGRQFSNSRSEMNVSTLELGDSALYLCASSRTSGGTLSEQFFGPGTRLTVL.

This chain joins TRBV7-2 and TRBJ2-1; no firm D call. Trimming shortened V by 5 bases and J by 2 bases, and 10 bases separated the two germline ends. Germline V gene lookup returns CDR1 SGHTA and CDR2 FQGNSA. This CDR3 has 14 amino acids. CDR3 protein: CASSQLAPYNEQFF. The CDR3 DNA reads TGTGCCAGCAGCCAATTAGCACCCTACAATGAGCAGTTCTTC.

The chain uses TRBV11-2 and TRBJ2-7, with a possible D match to TRBD1 (6 bases). Deletions cut 1 base from V and 0 bases from J, with 10 bases between. The CDR3 runs 15 residues. Germline CDR1 SGHAT, CDR2 FQNNGV. CDR3 sequence reads: CASSLGRTVSYEQYF. The CDR3 DNA reads as TGTGCCAGCAGCTTAGGCCGGACAGTCTCCTACGAGCAGTACTTC.